The text below deals with one T cell receptor (beta chain). Its specificity is unknown. Produced via immunoSEQ multiplex PCR; TCRdb's table is partial and in-frame only. The data show 65,000 to 85,000 clones, roughly 90% seen once. The data were taken from a study of graft-versus-host responses after intestinal transplantation. For the study at large: Anti-thymocyte globulin induction, then tacrolimus and steroids for around 3 years, went to all recipients. Study-wide results and limits: Recipient marrow showed GvH clones, some seen first in ileum or blood.

The CDR3 sequence is 17 residues long. The germline gives CDR1 MNHEY, CDR2 SMNVEV (reference sequence). Trimming removed 0 bases at V and 1 base at J, with 14 bases between. The genes are TRBV27 and TRBJ2-3; D not resolved. The TCR was taken from a human patient who received an intestinal transplant, so some T cells may come from the graft donor. Source: bone marrow, taken less than 750 days after intestinal transplantation. The CDR3 nucleotides read TGTGCCAGCAGTTTATCCCCTATCCCCACGGGCACAGATACGCAGTATTTT. Translation: CASSLSPIPTGTDTQYF.